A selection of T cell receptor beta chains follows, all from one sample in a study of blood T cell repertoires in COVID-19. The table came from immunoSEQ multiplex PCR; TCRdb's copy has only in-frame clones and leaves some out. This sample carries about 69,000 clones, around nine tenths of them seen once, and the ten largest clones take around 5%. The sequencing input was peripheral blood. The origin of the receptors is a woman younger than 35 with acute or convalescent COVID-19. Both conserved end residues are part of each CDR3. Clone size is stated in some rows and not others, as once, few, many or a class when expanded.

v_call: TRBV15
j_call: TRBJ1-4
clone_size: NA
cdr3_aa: CATSRIQGAQLFF

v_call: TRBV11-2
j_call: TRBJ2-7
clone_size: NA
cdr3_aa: CASSPSLAGGSVSEQYF

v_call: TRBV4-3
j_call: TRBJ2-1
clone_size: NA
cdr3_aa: CASSPTYSYNEQFF

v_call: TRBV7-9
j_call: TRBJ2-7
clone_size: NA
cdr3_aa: CASSRERGSGYEQYF

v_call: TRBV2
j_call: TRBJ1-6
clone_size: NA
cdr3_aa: CASSPQGERVSPLHF

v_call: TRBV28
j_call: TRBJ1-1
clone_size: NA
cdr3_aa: CASSPPSTGGVAFF

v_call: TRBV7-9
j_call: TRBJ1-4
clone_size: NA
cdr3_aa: CASSRTDATNEKLFF

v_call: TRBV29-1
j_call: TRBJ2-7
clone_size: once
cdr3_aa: CSVVGGGAGEQYF

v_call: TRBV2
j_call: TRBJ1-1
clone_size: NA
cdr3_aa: CASSAPVRGGPEAFF

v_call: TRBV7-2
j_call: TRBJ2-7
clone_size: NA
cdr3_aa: CASSPRAGGSSYEQYF

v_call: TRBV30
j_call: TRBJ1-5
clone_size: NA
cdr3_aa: CAWSPQGYQPQHF

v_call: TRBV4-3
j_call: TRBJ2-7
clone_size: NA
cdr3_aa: CASSQEGTYEQYF

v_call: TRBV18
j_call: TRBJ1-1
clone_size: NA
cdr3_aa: CASSPSQGAHLGGEAFF

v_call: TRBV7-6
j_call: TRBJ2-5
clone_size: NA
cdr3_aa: CASSSSRGGQETQYF

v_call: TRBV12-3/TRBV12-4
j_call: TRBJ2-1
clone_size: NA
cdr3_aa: CASSLVGGNEQFF

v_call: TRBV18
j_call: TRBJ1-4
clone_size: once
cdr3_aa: CASSLLQRQGATNEKLFF

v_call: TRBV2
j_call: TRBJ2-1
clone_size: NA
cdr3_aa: CASSVGLAVNNEQFF

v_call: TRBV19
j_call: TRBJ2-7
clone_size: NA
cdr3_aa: CASSIAHRSSYEQYF